This TCR beta chain stems from a study of control samples from healthy donors and cancer patients. TCRdb keeps only in-frame clones here, not all; method: immunoSEQ multiplex PCR. The table has tens of thousands of clones, 80% to 90% seen once. The CDR3 loop spans 15 amino acids. The ends were cut back, 4 bases at V and 5 bases at J, with 14 bases in the middle. Germline V gene lookup returns CDR1 LGHNA and CDR2 YSLEER. Sequenced: PBMCs. This TCR came from a woman aged 45-65 years with head and neck cancer. This rearrangement joins TRBV4-3 to TRBJ1-4; no firm D call. The chain's CDR3 is CASSLRTVLNEKLFF. DNA of the CDR3: TGCGCCAGCAGCCTTCGGACGGTGTTGAATGAAAAACTGTTTTTT.